This T cell receptor beta chain is drawn from a study of long-term antiretroviral therapy in people with HIV. This CDR3 is built from 15 residues. Per the germline V gene, CDR1 is SNHLY and CDR2 is FYNNEI. Between the trimmed V and J ends, which lost 4 bases and 1 base, there was a span of 11 bases. At the survey level, the v3.0 immunoSEQ assay was run. Using immunoSEQ multiplex PCR, the repertoire was profiled, and TCRdb retains in-frame clones only, with some absent. The sample holds about 21,000 clones, 85% seen once. V and J are TRBV2 and TRBJ1-5; D may be TRBD1 (5 bases). The receptor's source is a man aged 18-30 years with HIV. This material consisted of unsorted PBMCs, taken roughly 4 years after starting antiretroviral therapy. CDR3 DNA: TGTGCCAGCAGTGGGGTAGAGGGGAGCAATCAGCCCCAGCATTTT. It codes for CASSGVEGSNQPQHF.